The clone carrying this T cell receptor beta chain was observed a single time. This entry comes from a study of cytomegalovirus exposure and HLA in healthy donors. Study at large: Among the roughly 370 genotyped donors, 65% to 90% were placed in the Caucasian-associated ancestry cluster.

Use of 60 Vbeta and 13 Jbeta primers characterized the PCR. Only in-frame clones appear in the TCRdb table, and some are missing; sequencing was by immunoSEQ multiplex PCR. In the table there are 200,000 or so clones, approximately 88% of which are singletons. V lost 5 bases to trimming and J lost 1 base, with 8 bases between them. This CDR3 is built from 13 residues. The V gene's germline CDR1 is MNHEY and CDR2 SVGAGI. This sequence joins TRBV6-5 and TRBJ1-1; the D is unclear. Sample: PBMCs. This receptor was identified in a boy between 10 and 17 years old in good health and CMV-seronegative. CDR3 sequence: CASSGRENTEAFF. The CDR3, as DNA: TGTGCCAGCAGTGGGAGGGAGAACACTGAAGCTTTCTTT.